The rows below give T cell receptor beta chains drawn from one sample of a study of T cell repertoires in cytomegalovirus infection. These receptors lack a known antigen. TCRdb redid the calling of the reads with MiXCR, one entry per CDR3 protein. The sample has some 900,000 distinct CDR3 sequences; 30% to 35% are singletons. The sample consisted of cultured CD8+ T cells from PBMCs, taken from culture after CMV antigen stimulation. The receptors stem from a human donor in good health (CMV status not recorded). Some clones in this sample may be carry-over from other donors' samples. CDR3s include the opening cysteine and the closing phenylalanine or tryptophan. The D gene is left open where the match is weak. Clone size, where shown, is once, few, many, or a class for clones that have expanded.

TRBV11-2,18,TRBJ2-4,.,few,CASSSGHQGLGFLNIQYF,TGTGCCAGCAGCTCCGGCCACCAGGGTTTAGGGTTTTTAAACATTCAGTACTTC
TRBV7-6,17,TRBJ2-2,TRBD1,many,CASTIKGGQGYTGELFF,TGTGCCAGCACCATCAAGGGAGGACAGGGATACACCGGGGAGCTGTTTTTT
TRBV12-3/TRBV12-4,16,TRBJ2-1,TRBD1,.,CASSLRGTGRGNEQFF,TGTGCCAGCAGTCTCCGCGGGACAGGTCGGGGCAATGAGCAGTTCTTC
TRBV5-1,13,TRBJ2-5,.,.,CASAQGIGETQYF,TGCGCCAGCGCACAGGGAATAGGAGAGACCCAGTACTTC
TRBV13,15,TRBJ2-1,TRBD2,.,CASSLAGGEMDEQFF,TGTGCCAGCAGTTTAGCGGGGGGCGAAATGGATGAGCAGTTCTTC
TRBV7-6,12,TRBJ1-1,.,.,CASRGGYTEAFF,TGTGCCAGCAGGGGCGGTTACACTGAAGCTTTCTTT
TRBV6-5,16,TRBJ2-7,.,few,CASSYSAGGTPYEQYF,TGTGCCAGCAGTTACTCTGCAGGGGGGACCCCCTACGAGCAGTACTTC
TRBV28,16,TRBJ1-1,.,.,CASSPQRGPLYTEAFF,TGTGCCAGCAGTCCCCAGCGGGGACCCTTATACACTGAAGCTTTCTTT
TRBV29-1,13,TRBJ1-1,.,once,CSVEVGLGTEAFF,TGCAGCGTTGAGGTTGGTTTGGGAACTGAAGCTTTCTTT
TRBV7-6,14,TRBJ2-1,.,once,CVSSLGPGMGEQFF,TGTGTCAGCAGCTTAGGGCCAGGGATGGGTGAGCAGTTCTTC
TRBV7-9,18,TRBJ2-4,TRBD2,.,CASSSPSGGRDAKNIQYF,TGTGCCAGCAGCTCCCCCAGCGGGGGGCGGGATGCCAAAAACATTCAGTACTTC
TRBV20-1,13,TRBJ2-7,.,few,CSARGEDSYEQYF,TGCAGTGCTAGGGGAGAGGATTCCTACGAGCAGTACTTC
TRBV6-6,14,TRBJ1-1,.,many,CASSIGVTPLEAFF,TGTGCCAGCAGTATCGGAGTAACACCACTTGAAGCTTTCTTT
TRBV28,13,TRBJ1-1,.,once,CASSFVGYTEAFF,TGTGCCAGCAGTTTTGTAGGGTACACTGAAGCTTTCTTT
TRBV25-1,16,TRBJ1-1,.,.,CASTEFSGDMNTEAFF,TGTGCCAGCACTGAATTCTCGGGGGACATGAACACTGAAGCTTTCTTT
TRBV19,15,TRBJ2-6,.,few,CASSIRDSGANVLTF,TGTGCCAGTAGTATTCGTGACTCTGGGGCCAACGTCCTGACTTTC